This T cell receptor (beta chain) was profiled in a study of CXCR3-negative and CXCR3-positive naive CD8 T cells. Points from the study as a whole: Greater hydrophobicity was found in TRB CDR3s of CXCR3-positive naive cells than of CXCR3-negative naive cells.

UMI-labeled 5' RACE TRB cDNA libraries were prepared from the cells. TCRdb re-called the 5' RACE reads, yielding one record per CDR3 amino acid sequence without DNA. Reported are over 20,000 distinct CDR3 sequences; the ten largest clones contain around 4%. Concerning this clonotype: Its specificity is not known.

This CDR3 contains 13 residues. Germline V CDR1 and CDR2: DFQATT, SNEGSKA (reference sequence). CD45RO-CCR7+CD27+CD95- was the phenotype of naive CD8+ T cells. This chain links TRBV20-1 with TRBJ2-7; TCRdb proposes TRBD1, but this gene call is untestable without DNA. What was sequenced was naive CXCR3- CD8+ T cells from blood. Subset described: CD45RO-CCR7+CD27+CD95- naive CD8+ T cells lacking CXCR3 (TNR3-). This clonotype was sampled from a human donor in good health. Some clones in this sample may be carry-over from other donors' samples. The CDR3 sequence: CSARGQGTYEQYF.